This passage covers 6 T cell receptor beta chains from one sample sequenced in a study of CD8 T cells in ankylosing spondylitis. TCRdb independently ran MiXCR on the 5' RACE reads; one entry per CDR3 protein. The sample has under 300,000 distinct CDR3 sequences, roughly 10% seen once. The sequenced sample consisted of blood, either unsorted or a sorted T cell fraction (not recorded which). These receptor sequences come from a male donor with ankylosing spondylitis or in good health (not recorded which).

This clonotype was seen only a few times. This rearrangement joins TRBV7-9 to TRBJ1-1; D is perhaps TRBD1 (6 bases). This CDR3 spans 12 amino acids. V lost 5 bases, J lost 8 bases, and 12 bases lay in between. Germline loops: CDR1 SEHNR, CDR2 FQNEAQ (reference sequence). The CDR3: CASSHSGTEAFF. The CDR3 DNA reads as TGTGCCAGCAGCCATTCCGGGACAGAAGCTTTCTTT.

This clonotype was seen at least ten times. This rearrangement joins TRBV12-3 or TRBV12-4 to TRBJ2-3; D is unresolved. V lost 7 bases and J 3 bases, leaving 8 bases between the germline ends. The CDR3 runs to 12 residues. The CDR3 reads CASKLMTDTQYF. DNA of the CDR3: TGTGCCAGCAAGCTTATGACAGATACGCAGTATTTT.

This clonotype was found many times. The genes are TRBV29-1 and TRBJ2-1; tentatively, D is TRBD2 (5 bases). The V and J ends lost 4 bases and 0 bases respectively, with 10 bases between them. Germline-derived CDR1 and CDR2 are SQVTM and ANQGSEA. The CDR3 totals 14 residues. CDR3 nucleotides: TGCAGCGTTGTCCCCCGGGACTCCTACAATGAGCAGTTCTTC. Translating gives CSVVPRDSYNEQFF.

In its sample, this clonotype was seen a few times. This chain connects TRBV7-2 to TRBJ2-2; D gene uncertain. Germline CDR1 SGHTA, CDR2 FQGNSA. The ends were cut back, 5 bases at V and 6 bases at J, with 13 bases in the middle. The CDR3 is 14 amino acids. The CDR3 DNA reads TGTGCCAGCAGCGCCCAGCCCGGGCCCGGGGAGCTGTTTTTT. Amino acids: CASSAQPGPGELFF.

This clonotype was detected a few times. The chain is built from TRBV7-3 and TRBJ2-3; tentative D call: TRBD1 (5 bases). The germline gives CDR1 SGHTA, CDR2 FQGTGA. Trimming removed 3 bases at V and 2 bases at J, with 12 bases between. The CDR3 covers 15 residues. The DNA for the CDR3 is TGTGCCAGCAGCTTCGTACCAGGGCCCACAGATACGCAGTATTTT. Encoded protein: CASSFVPGPTDTQYF.

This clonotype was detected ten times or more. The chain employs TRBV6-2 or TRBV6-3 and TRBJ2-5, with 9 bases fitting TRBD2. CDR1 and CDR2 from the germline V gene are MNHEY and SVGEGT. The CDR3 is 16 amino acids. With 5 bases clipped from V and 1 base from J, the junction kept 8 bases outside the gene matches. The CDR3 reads CASSTRLAATQETQYF. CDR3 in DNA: TGTGCCAGCAGTACTAGACTAGCGGCAACCCAAGAGACCCAGTACTTC.